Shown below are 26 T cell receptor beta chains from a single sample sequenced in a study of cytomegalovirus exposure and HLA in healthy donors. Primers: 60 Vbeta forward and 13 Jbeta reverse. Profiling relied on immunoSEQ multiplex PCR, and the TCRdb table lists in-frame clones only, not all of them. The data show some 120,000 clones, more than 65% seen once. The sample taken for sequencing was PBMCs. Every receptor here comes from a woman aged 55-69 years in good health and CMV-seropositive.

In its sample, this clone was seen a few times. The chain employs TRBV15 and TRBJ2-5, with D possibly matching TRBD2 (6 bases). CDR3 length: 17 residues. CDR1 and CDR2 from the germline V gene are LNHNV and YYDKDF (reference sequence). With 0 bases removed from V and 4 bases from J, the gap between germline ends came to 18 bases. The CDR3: CATSRDGRGLVGETQYF. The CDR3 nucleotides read TGTGCCACCAGCAGAGATGGGCGGGGATTAGTTGGAGAGACCCAGTACTTC.

CDR3 sequence: CASQPGPSNTEAFF. In DNA form, the CDR3 reads TGCGCCAGCCAGCCGGGTCCATCGAACACTGAAGCTTTCTTT. The chain recombines TRBV5-1 with TRBJ1-1; D is ambiguous. V was trimmed by 7 bases and J by 1 base, leaving 14 bases between them. Germline V lookup: CDR1 SGHRS, CDR2 YFSETQ. This CDR3 has 14 residues. Supplemented by reference TRBV5-1 and TRBJ1-1, the full variable domain reads KAGVTQTPRYLIKTRGQQVTLSCSPISGHRSVSWYQQTPGQGLQFLFEYFSETQRNKGNFPGRFSGRQFSNSRSEMNVSTLELGDSALYLCASQPGPSNTEAFFGQGTRLTVV.

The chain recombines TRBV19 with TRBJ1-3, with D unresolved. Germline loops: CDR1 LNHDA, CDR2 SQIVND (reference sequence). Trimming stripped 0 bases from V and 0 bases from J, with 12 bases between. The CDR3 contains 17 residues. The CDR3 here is CASSIDPAANSGNTIYF. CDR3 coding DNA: TGTGCCAGTAGTATAGATCCGGCGGCCAACTCTGGAAACACCATATATTTT.

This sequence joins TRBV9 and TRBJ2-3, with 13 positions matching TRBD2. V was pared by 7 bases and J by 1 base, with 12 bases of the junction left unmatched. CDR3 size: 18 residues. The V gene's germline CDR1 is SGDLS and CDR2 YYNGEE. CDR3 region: CASGALRTSGGRTDTQYF. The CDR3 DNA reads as TGTGCCAGCGGTGCCTTAAGGACTAGCGGGGGACGCACAGATACGCAGTATTTT.

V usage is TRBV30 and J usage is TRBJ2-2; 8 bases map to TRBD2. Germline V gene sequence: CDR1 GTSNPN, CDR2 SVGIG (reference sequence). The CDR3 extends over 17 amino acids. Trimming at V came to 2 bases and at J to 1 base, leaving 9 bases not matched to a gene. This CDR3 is CAWSKGSGNLNTGELFF. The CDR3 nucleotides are TGTGCCTGGAGTAAGGGTAGCGGGAACCTGAACACCGGGGAGCTGTTTTTT.

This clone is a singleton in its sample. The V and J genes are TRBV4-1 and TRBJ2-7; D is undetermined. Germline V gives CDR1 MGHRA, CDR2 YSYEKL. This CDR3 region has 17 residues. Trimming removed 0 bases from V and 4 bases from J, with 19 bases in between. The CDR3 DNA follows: TGCGCCAGCAGCCAAGACCACGGTGACTGGAAGAAGTACGAGCAGTACTTC. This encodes CASSQDHGDWKKYEQYF.

The CDR3 DNA reads as TGTGCCAGCAGAACACTCACGGGCTATGGCTACACCTTC. The encoded protein is CASRTLTGYGYTF. V gene TRBV6-5 combines with J gene TRBJ1-2; D is unresolved. The V gene's germline CDR1 is MNHEY and CDR2 SVGAGI. The CDR3 length is 13 residues. V was clipped by 6 bases and J by 4 bases, with 12 bases between them.

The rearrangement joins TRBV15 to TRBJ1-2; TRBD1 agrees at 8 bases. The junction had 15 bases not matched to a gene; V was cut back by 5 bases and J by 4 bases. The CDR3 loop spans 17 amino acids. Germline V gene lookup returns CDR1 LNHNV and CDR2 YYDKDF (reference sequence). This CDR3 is CATSPRAGGPIIYGYTF. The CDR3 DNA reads TGTGCCACCAGCCCCCGGGCAGGGGGCCCCATTATCTATGGCTACACCTTC.

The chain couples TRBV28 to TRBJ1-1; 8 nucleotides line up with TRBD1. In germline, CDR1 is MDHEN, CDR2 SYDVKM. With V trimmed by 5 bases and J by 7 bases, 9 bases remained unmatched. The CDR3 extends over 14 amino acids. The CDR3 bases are TGTGCCAGCAGTCACCCTGGGGGGACAGGTGAAGCTTTCTTT. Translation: CASSHPGGTGEAFF. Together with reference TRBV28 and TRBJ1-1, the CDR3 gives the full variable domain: DVKVTQSSRYLVKRTGEKVFLECVQDMDHENMFWYRQDPGLGLRLIYFSYDVKMKEKGDIPEGYSVSREKKERFSLILESASTNQTSMYLCASSHPGGTGEAFFGQGTRLTVV.

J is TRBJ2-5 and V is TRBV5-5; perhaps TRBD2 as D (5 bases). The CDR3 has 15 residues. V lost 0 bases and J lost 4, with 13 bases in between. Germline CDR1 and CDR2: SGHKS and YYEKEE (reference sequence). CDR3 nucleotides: TGTGCCAGCAGCTTGGGGCTAGCCGATGGAGAGACCCAGTACTTC. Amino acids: CASSLGLADGETQYF.

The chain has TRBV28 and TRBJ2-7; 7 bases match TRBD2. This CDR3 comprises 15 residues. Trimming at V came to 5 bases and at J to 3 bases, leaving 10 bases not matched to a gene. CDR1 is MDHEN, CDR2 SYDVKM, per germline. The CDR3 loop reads CASSPHTSVVYEQYF. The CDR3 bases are TGTGCCAGCAGTCCTCATACTAGCGTCGTCTACGAGCAGTACTTC.

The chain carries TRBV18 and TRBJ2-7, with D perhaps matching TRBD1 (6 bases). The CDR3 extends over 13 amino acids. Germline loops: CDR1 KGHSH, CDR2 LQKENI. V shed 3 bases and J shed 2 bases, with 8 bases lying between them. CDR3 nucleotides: TGTGCCAGCTCACCGAGGGGGACCTACGAGCAGTACTTC. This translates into CASSPRGTYEQYF.

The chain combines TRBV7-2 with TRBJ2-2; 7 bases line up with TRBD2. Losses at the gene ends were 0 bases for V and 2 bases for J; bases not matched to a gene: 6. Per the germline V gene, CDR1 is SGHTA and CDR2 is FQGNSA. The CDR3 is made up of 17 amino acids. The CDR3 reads CASSLAAGVPNTGELFF. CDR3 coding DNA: TGTGCCAGCAGCTTAGCGGCGGGGGTCCCCAACACCGGGGAGCTGTTTTTT.

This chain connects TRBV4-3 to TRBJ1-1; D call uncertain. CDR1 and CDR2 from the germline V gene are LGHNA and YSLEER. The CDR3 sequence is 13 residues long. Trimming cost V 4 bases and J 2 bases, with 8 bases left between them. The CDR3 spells CASSLQSNTEAFF. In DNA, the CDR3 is TGCGCCAGCAGCCTACAGAGTAACACTGAAGCTTTCTTT.

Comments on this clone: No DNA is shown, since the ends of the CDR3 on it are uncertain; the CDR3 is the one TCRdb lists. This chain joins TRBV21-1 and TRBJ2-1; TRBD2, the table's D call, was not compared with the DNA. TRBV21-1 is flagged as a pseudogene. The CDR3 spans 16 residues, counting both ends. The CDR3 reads CASSKVGSGADNEQFF.

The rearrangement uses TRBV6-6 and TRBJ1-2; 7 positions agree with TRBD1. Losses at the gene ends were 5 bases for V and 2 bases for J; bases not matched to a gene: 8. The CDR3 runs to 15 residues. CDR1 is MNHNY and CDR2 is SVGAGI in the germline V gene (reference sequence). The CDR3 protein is CASSDPQGRNYGYTF. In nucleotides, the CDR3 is TGTGCCAGCAGTGATCCACAGGGGAGGAACTATGGCTACACCTTC.

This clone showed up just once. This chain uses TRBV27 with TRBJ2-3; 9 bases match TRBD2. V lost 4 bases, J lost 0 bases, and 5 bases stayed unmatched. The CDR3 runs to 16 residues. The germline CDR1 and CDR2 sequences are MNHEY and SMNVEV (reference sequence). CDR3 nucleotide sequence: TGTGCCAGCAGTTCCAGACTAGCGGCTAGCACAGATACGCAGTATTTT. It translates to CASSSRLAASTDTQYF.

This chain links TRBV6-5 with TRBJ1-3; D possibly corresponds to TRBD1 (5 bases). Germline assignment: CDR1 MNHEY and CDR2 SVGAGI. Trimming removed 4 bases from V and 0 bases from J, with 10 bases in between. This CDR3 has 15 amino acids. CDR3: CASSSDTRSGNTIYF. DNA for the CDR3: TGTGCCAGCAGTTCGGACACTCGCTCTGGAAACACCATATATTTT.

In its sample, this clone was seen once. The DNA for the CDR3 is TGTGCAAGTCATGGGGGCAGTTACGAGCAGTACTTC. Translated, it gives CASHGGSYEQYF. The chain recombines TRBV12-2 with TRBJ2-7; TRBD1, the D gene given by the table, was not confirmed from the DNA. TRBV12-2 is annotated as a pseudogene. The CDR3 is made up of 12 amino acids.

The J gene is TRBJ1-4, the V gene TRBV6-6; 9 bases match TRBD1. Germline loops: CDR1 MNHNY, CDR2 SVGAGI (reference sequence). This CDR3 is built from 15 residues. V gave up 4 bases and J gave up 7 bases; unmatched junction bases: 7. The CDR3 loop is CASSFTGGALEKLFF. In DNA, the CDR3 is TGTGCCAGCAGTTTTACAGGGGGCGCCCTTGAAAAACTGTTTTTT.

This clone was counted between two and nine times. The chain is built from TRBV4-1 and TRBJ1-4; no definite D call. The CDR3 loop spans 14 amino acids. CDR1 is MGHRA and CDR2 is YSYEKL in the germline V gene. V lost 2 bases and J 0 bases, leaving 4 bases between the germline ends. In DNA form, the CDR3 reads TGCGCCAGCAGCCAACTTCCAACTAATGAAAAACTGTTTTTT. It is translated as CASSQLPTNEKLFF.

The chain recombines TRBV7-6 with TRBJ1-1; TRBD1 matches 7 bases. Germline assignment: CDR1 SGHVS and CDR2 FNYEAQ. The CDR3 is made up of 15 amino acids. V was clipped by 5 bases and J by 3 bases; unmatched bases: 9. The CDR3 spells CASSPGGKGHTEAFF. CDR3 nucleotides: TGTGCCAGCAGCCCAGGGGGGAAGGGGCACACTGAAGCTTTCTTT.

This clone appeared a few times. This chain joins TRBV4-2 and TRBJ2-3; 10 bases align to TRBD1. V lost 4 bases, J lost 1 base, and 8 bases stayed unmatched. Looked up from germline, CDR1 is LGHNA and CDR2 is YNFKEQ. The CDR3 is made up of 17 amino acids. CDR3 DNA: TGTGCCAGCAGCCCCTCCGGGACAGGGGAAGGCACAGATACGCAGTATTTT. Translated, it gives CASSPSGTGEGTDTQYF.

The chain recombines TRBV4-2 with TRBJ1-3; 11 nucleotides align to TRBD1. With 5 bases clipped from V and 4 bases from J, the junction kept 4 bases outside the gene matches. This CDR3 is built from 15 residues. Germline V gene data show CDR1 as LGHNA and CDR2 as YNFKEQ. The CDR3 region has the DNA TGTGCCAGCAGCGGACAGGGGGCTTTCGGAAACACCATATATTTT. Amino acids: CASSGQGAFGNTIYF.

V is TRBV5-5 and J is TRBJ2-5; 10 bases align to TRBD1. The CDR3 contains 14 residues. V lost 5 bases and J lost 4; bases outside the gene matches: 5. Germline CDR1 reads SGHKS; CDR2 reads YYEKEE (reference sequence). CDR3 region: CASRTGGFTETQYF. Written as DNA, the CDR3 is TGTGCCAGCAGGACAGGGGGCTTCACAGAGACCCAGTACTTC.

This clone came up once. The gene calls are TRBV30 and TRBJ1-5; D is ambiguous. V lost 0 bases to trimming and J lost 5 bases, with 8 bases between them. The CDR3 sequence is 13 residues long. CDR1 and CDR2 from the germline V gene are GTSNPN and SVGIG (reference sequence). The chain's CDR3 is CAWSVGNDQPQHF. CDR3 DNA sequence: TGTGCCTGGAGTGTGGGCAACGATCAGCCCCAGCATTTT.